This TCR beta chain was profiled in a study of cytomegalovirus exposure and HLA in healthy donors. Study-wide context: Genotyping of some 400 donors showed that 80% to 85% belonged to the Caucasian-associated ancestry cluster.

Study results and limitations: The study recorded 150 to 200 TCR beta chains that were cytomegalovirus-associated. On later analysis, the bulk of CMV-associated TCR beta chains appeared to be HLA-restricted.

It was with 60 Vbeta and 13 Jbeta primers that the PCR ran. TCRdb keeps only in-frame clones here, not all; method: immunoSEQ multiplex PCR. The sample consists of about 110,000 clones, over 55% of them appearing once. A word on this clone: The antigen is undetermined.

The receptor was derived from a female donor in good health and CMV-seronegative. Sequencing input: PBMCs.

The CDR3 DNA reads as TGTGCCAGCAGCTCCCTCTTGTCCGGGACTAGCGGGAGTGGCCGGGAGCTGTTTTTT. Protein: CASSSLLSGTSGSGRELFF. The rearrangement joins TRBV7-9 to TRBJ2-2; TRBD2 agrees at 14 bases. V dropped 4 bases and J dropped 9; count of bases not matched to a gene: 16. CDR1 and CDR2 from the germline V gene are SEHNR and FQNEAQ (reference sequence). The CDR3 extends over 19 amino acids.